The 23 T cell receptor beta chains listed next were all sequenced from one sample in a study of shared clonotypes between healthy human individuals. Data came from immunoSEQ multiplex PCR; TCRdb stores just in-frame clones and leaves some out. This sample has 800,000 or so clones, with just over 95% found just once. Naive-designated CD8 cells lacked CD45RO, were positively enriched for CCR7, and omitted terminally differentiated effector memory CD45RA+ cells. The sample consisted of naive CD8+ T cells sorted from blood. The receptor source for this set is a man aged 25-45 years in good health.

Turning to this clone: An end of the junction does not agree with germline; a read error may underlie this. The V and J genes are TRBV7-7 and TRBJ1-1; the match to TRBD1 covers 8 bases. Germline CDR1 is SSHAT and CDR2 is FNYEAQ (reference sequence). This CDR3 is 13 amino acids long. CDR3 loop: CASSVRQGTEAFF. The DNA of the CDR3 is TGTGCTAGCAGCGTCAGACAGGGGACTGAAGCTTTCTTT.

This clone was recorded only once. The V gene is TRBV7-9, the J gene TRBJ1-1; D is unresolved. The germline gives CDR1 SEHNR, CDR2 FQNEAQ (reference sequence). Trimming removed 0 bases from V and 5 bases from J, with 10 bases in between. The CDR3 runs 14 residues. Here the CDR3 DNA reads TGTGCCAGCAGCTTAGCTGACCCCAGGACTGAAGCTTTCTTT. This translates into CASSLADPRTEAFF. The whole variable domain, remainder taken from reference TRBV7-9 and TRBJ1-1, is DTGVSQNPRHKITKRGQNVTFRCDPISEHNRLYWYRQTLGQGPEFLTYFQNEAQLEKSRLLSDRFSAERPKGSFSTLEIQRTEQGDSAMYLCASSLADPRTEAFFGQGTRLTVV.

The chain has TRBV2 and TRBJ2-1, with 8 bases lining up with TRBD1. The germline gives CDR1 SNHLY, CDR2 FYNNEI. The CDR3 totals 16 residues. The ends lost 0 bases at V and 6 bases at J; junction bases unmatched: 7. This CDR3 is CASSEAGTGFFNEQFF. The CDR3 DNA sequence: TGTGCCAGCAGTGAAGCGGGGACAGGATTTTTCAATGAGCAGTTCTTC.

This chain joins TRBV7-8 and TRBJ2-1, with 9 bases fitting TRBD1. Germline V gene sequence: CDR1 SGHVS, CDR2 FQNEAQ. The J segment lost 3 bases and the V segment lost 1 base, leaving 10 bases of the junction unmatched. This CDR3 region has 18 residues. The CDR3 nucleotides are TGTGCCAGCAGCTTAGTTCGCCTACAGGGGGCGATCTACAATGAGCAGTTCTTC. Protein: CASSLVRLQGAIYNEQFF.

Here the CDR3 reads CASSADRNTGELFF. DNA of the CDR3: TGCGCCAGCAGTGCGGACAGGAACACCGGGGAGCTGTTTTTT. The V gene is TRBV10-1, the J gene TRBJ2-2; tentatively, D is TRBD1 (6 bases). CDR3 length: 14 amino acids. Trimming removed 4 bases at V and 1 base at J, with 7 bases between. Germline CDR1 reads WNHNN; CDR2 reads SYGVQD (reference sequence).

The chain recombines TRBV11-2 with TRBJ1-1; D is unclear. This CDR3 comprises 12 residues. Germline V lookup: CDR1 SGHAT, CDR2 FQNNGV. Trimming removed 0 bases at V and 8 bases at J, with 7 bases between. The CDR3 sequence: CASSLDRLEAFF. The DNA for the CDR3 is TGTGCCAGCAGCTTAGATCGGCTAGAAGCTTTCTTT.

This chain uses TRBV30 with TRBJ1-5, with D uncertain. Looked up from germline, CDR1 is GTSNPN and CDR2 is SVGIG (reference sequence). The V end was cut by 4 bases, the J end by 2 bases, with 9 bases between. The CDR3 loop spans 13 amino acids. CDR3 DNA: TGTGCCTGGAATTATGGGGGCAATCAGCCCCAGCATTTT. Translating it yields CAWNYGGNQPQHF. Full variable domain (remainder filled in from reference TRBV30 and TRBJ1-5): SQTIHQWPATLVQPVGSPLSLECTVEGTSNPNLYWYRQAAGRGLQLLFYSVGIGQISSEVPQNLSASRPQDRQFILSSKKLLLSDSGFYLCAWNYGGNQPQHFGDGTRLSIL.

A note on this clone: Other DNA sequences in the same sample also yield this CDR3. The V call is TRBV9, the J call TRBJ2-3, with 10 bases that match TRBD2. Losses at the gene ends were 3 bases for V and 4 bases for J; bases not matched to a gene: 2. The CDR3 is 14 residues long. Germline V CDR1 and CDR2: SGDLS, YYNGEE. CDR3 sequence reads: CASSDGLAADTQYF. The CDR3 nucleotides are TGTGCCAGCAGCGACGGACTAGCGGCAGATACGCAGTATTTT. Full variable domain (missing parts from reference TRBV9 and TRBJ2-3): DSGVTQTPKHLITATGQRVTLRCSPRSGDLSVYWYQQSLDQGLQFLIQYYNGEERAKGNILERFSAQQFPDLHSELNLSSLELGDSALYFCASSDGLAADTQYFGPGTRLTVL.

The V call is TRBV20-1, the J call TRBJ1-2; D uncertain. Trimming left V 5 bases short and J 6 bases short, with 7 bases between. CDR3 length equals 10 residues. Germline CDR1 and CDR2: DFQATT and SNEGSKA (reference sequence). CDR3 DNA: TGCAGTGCTCATTTTGATGGCTACACCTTC. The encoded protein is CSAHFDGYTF.

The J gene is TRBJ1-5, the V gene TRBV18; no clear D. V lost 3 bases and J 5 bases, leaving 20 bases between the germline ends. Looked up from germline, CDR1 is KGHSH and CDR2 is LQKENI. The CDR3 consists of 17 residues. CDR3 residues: CASSPSQVSSPYQPQHF. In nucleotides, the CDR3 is TGTGCCAGCTCACCTAGTCAGGTCTCCTCTCCGTATCAGCCCCAGCATTTT.

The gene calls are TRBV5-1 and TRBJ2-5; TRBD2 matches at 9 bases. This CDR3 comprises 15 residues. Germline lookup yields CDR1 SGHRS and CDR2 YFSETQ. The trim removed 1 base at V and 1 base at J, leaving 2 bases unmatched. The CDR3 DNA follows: TGCGCCAGCAGCTTGATAGCGGGAGTCCAAGAGACCCAGTACTTC. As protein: CASSLIAGVQETQYF.

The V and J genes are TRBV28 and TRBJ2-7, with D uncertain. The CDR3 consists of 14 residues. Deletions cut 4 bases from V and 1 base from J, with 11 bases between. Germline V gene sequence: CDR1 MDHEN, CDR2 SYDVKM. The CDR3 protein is CASSSAFRSYEQYF. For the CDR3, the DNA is TGTGCCAGCAGTTCAGCCTTCAGGTCCTACGAGCAGTACTTC.

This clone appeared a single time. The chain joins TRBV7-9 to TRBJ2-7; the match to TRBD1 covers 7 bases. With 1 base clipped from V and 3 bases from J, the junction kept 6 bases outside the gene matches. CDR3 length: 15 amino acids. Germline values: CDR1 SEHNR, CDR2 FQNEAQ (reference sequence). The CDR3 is CASSLGRDSNYEQYF. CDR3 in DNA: TGTGCCAGCAGCTTAGGCCGGGACAGTAACTACGAGCAGTACTTC.

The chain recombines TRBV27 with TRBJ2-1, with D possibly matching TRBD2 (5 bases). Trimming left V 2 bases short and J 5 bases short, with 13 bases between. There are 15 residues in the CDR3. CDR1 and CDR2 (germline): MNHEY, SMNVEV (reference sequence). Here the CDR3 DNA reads TGTGCCAGCAGTTTAAGCGGTCATGGGGACAATGAGCAGTTCTTC. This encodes CASSLSGHGDNEQFF.

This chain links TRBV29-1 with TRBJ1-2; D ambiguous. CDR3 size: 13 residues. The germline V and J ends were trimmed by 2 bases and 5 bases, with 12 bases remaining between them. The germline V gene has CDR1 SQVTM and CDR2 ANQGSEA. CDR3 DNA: TGCAGCGTTGAAATGGAGGGCTGGTATGGCTACACCTTC. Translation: CSVEMEGWYGYTF.

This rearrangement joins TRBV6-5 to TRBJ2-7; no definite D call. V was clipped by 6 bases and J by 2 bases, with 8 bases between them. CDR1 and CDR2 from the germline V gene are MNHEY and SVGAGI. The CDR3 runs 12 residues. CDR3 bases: TGTGCCAGCAGGGGAACTGCCTACGAGCAGTACTTC. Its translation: CASRGTAYEQYF.

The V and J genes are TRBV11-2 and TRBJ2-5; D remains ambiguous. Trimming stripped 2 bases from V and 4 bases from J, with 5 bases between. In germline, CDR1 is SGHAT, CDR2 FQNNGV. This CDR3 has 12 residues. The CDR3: CASSLLSETQYF. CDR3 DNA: TGTGCCAGCAGCTTACTTTCAGAGACCCAGTACTTC.

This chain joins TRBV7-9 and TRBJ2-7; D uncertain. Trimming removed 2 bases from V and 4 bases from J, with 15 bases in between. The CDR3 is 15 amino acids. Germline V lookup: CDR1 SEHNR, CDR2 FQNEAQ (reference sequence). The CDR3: CASSLPGVGRYEQYF. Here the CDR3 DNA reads TGTGCCAGCAGCTTACCGGGCGTCGGACGATACGAGCAGTACTTC.

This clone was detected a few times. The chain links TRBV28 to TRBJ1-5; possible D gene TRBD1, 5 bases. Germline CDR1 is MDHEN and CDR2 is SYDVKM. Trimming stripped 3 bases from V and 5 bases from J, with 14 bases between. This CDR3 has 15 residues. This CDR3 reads CASSFLGGGYQPQHF. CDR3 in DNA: TGTGCCAGCAGTTTTTTGGGGGGTGGGTATCAGCCCCAGCATTTT.

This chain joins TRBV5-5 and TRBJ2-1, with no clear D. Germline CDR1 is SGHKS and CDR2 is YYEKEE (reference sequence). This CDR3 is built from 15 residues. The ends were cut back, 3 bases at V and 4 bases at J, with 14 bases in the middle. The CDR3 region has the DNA TGTGCCAGCAGCTCAGGAGCAGCCACTTACAATGAGCAGTTCTTC. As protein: CASSSGAATYNEQFF.

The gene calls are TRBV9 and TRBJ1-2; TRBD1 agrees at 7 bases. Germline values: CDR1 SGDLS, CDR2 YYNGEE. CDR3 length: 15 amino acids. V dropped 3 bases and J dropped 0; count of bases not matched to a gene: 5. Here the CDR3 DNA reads TGTGCCAGCAGCGCCGGGACAGCCTCTAACTATGGCTACACCTTC. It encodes CASSAGTASNYGYTF.

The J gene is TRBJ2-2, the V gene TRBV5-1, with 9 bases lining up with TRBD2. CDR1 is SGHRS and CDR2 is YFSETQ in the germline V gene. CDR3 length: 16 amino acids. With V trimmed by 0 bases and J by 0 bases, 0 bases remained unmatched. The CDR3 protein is CASSLGLAANTGELFF. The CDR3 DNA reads TGCGCCAGCAGCTTGGGACTAGCGGCGAACACCGGGGAGCTGTTTTTT.

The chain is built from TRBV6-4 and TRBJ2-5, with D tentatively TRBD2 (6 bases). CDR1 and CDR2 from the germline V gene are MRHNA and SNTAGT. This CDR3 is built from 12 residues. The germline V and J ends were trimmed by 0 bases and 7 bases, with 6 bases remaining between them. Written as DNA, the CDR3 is TGTGCCAGCAGTGACTCGGGGGGGACCCAGTACTTC. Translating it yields CASSDSGGTQYF.